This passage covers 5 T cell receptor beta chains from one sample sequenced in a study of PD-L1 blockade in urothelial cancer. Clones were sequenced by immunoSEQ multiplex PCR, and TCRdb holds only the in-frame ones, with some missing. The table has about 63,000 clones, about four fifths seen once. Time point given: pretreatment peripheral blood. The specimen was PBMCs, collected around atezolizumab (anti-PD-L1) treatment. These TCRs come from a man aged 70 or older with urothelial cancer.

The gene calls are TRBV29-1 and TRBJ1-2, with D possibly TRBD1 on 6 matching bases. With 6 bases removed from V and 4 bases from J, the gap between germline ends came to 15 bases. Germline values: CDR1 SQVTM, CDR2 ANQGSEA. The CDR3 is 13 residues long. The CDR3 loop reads CSVRDIGTYGYTF. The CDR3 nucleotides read TGCAGCGTCCGGGACATTGGGACCTATGGCTACACCTTC.

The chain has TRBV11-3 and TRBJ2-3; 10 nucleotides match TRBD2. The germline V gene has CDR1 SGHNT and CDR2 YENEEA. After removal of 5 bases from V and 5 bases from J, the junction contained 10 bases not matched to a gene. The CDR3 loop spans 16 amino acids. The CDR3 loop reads CASSRRLAGQGDTQYF. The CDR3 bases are TGTGCCAGCAGCCGACGACTAGCGGGCCAGGGAGATACGCAGTATTTT. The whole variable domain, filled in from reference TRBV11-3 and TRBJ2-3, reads EAGVVQSPRYKIIEKKQPVAFWCNPISGHNTLYWYLQNLGQGPELLIRYENEEAVDDSQLPKDRFSAERLKGVDSTLKIQPAELGDSAVYLCASSRRLAGQGDTQYFGPGTRLTVL.

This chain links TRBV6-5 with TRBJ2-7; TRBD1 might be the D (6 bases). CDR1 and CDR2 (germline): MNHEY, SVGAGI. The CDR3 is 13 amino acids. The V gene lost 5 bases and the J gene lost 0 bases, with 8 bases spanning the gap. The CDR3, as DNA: TGTGCCAGCAGTCGGGACACCTCCTACGAGCAGTACTTC. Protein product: CASSRDTSYEQYF.

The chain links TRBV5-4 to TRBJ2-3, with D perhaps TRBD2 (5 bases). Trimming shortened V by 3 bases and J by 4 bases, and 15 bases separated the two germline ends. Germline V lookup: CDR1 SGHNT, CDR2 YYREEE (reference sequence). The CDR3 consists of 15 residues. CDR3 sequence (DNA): TGTGCCAGCAGCTCCCAACTAGGAAGGGCAGATACGCAGTATTTT. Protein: CASSSQLGRADTQYF. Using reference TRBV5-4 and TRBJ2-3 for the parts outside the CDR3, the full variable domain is ETGVTQSPTHLIKTRGQQVTLRCSSQSGHNTVSWYQQALGQGPQFIFQYYREEENGRGNFPPRFSGLQFPNYSSELNVNALELDDSALYLCASSSQLGRADTQYFGPGTRLTVL.

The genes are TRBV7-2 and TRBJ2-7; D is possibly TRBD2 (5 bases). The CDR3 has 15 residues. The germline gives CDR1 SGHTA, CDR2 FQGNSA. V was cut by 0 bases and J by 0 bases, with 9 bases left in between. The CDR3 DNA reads TGTGCCAGCAGCTTAGCTAGCGTTCCCTCCTACGAGCAGTACTTC. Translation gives CASSLASVPSYEQYF.